The T cell receptor (beta chain) under discussion was sequenced for a study of cytomegalovirus exposure and HLA in healthy donors. 13 Jbeta primers and 60 Vbeta primers were used for the PCR. Sequencing was performed with immunoSEQ multiplex PCR; in TCRdb, only in-frame clones are kept and a portion is missing. The profile shows approximately 170,000 clones, over 60% of them singletons. Study findings and constraints: Most TCR beta V segments were productive about 90% or about 30% of the time in an earlier analysis. The authors judged a highly shared variant cluster likely a sequencing artifact. The authors enumerated 164 TCR beta chains as linked to cytomegalovirus.

About this clone itself: The antigen is not known.

V lost 4 bases, J lost 5 bases, and 12 bases stayed unmatched. Germline V gene sequence: CDR1 SGHNT, CDR2 YYREEE (reference sequence). The CDR3 totals 16 residues. The TCR was taken from a girl aged 5-17 years in good health and CMV-seronegative. The chain links TRBV5-4 to TRBJ2-5; 9 nucleotides agree with TRBD1. Sequenced sample: PBMCs. The CDR3 DNA sequence: TGTGCCAGCAGCCCGGACAGGGGCCAGTGGAGGGAGACCCAGTACTTC. Its translation is CASSPDRGQWRETQYF.